A selection of T cell receptor beta chains follows, all from one sample in a study of blood T cell repertoires in COVID-19. The assay was immunoSEQ multiplex PCR, and TCRdb's table has in-frame clones only and misses some. The repertoire has about 100,000 clones, roughly 87% of them found once; the top ten carry roughly 7.4%. Sequencing used peripheral blood. These receptor sequences come from a man younger than 45 in a cohort sampled during active COVID-19. The CDR3 runs from the conserved cysteine through the conserved F or W. Each record gives: J gene, D gene, CDR3 length, V gene, CDR3 protein. The D gene is left open where the match is weak.

J: TRBJ2-7
D: NA
length: 14
V: TRBV6-6
CDR3: CASSSRGAAYEQYF

J: TRBJ2-3
D: TRBD2
length: 14
V: TRBV7-9
CDR3: CASSSTSGEDTQYF

J: TRBJ2-3
D: TRBD1
length: 18
V: TRBV10-2
CDR3: CASADRGRLSQQTDTQYF

J: TRBJ2-7
D: NA
length: 13
V: TRBV7-3
CDR3: CASSLTGGYEQYF

J: TRBJ1-6
D: NA
length: 14
V: TRBV7-8
CDR3: CASSPQDSNSPLHF

J: TRBJ2-3
D: TRBD2
length: 17
V: TRBV9
CDR3: CASSVRLGGVATDTQYF

J: TRBJ1-2
D: NA
length: 18
V: TRBV18
CDR3: CASSPPGVFLGADYGYTF

J: TRBJ2-1
D: TRBD1
length: 15
V: TRBV2
CDR3: CASSGGTGSYNEQFF

J: TRBJ2-1
D: TRBD1
length: 15
V: TRBV6-5
CDR3: CASSRPGQGLNEQFF

J: TRBJ2-3
D: TRBD2
length: 14
V: TRBV7-9
CDR3: CASSLPPERGVQYF

J: TRBJ2-1
D: NA
length: 13
V: TRBV7-3
CDR3: CASSLSPLEEQFF

J: TRBJ2-7
D: TRBD2
length: 18
V: TRBV10-3
CDR3: CAISGNLGLAGVSYEQYF

J: TRBJ1-5
D: TRBD1
length: 15
V: TRBV28
CDR3: CASSGDRGSRKPQHF

J: TRBJ2-5
D: TRBD2
length: 14
V: TRBV11-2
CDR3: CASSPSGLMGTQYF

J: TRBJ2-1
D: TRBD2
length: 16
V: TRBV27
CDR3: CASSLTSGGGYNEQFF

J: TRBJ2-1
D: TRBD2
length: 17
V: TRBV7-6
CDR3: CASSLGGGMSSYNEQFF

J: TRBJ1-3
D: NA
length: 16
V: TRBV7-9
CDR3: CASSLARRSSGNTIYF

J: TRBJ2-3
D: TRBD2
length: 21
V: TRBV10-1
CDR3: CASSESGLAGGPHGNTDTQYF

J: TRBJ2-1
D: NA
length: 15
V: TRBV28
CDR3: CASSWWNRDDNEQFF

J: TRBJ1-1
D: NA
length: 14
V: TRBV7-9
CDR3: CASSQDSKNTEAFF

J: TRBJ1-2
D: TRBD1
length: 14
V: TRBV23-1
CDR3: CASSRSGTGYGYTF

J: TRBJ2-1
D: NA
length: 12
V: TRBV12-3/TRBV12-4
CDR3: CASSLTYNEQFF

J: TRBJ2-1
D: TRBD2
length: 14
V: TRBV5-6
CDR3: CASITSGGYNEQFF

J: TRBJ2-3
D: NA
length: 12
V: TRBV2
CDR3: CASSWTADTQYF

J: TRBJ2-1
D: TRBD2
length: 17
V: TRBV6-2/TRBV6-3
CDR3: CASSSSRLAGSNNEQFF

J: TRBJ2-5
D: NA
length: 14
V: TRBV9
CDR3: CASSGAGEQETQYF

J: TRBJ1-4
D: TRBD1
length: 14
V: TRBV3-1/TRBV3-2
CDR3: CASRPTGAGEKLFF

J: TRBJ2-2
D: NA
length: 16
V: TRBV15
CDR3: CATSRAPPGDTGELFF

J: TRBJ2-7
D: NA
length: 15
V: TRBV6-5
CDR3: CASSYSMQGSYEQYF